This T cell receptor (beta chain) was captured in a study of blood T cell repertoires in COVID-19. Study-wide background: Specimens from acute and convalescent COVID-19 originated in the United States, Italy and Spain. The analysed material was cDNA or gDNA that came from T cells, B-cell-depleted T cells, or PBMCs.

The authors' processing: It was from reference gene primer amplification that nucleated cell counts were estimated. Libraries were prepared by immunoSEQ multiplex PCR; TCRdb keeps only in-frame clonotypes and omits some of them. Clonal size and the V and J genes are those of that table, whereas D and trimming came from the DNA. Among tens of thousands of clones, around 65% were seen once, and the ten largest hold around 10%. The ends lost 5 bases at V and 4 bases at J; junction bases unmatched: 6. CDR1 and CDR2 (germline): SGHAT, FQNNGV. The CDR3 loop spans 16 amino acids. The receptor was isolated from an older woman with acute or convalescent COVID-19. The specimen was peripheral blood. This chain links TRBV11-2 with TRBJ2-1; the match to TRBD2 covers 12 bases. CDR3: CASSRLAGALYNEQFF. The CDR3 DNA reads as TGTGCCAGCAGCCGACTAGCGGGGGCCCTTTACAATGAGCAGTTCTTC. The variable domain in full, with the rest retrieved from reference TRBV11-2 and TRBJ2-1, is EAGVAQSPRYKIIEKRQSVAFWCNPISGHATLYWYQQILGQGPKLLIQFQNNGVVDDSQLPKDRFSAERLKGVDSTLKIQPAKLEDSAVYLCASSRLAGALYNEQFFGPGTRLTVL.